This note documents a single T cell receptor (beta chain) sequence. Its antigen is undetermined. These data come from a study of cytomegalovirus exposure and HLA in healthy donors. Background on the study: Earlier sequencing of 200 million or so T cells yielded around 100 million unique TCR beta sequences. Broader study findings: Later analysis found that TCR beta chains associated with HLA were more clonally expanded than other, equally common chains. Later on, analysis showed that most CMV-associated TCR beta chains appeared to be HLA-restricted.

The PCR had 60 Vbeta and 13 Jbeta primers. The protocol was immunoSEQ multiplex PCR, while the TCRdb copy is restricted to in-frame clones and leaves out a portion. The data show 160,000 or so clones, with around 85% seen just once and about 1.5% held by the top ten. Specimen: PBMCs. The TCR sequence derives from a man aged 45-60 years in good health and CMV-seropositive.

DNA of the CDR3: TGTGCCAGCAGTACCTCCCGGGGAGGGGTCGCTGAAGCTTTCTTT. This codes for CASSTSRGGVAEAFF. The J gene is TRBJ1-1, the V gene TRBV6-5; D is possibly TRBD1 (5 bases). Germline CDR1 MNHEY, CDR2 SVGAGI. V was pared by 5 bases and J by 6 bases, with 19 bases between. This CDR3 contains 15 residues.